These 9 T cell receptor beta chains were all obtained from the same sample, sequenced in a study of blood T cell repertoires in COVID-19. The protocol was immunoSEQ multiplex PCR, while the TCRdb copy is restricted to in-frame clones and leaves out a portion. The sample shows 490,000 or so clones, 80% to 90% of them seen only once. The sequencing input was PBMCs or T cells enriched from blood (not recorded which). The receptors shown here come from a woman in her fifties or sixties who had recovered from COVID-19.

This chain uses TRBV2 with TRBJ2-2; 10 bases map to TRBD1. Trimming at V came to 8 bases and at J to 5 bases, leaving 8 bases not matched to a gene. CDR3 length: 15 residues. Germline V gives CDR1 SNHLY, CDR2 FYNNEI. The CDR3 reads CASQERTGGTGELFF. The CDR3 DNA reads TGTGCCAGCCAGGAGAGGACAGGGGGGACCGGGGAGCTGTTTTTT. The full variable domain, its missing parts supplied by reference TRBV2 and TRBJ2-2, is EPEVTQTPSHQVTQMGQEVILRCVPISNHLYFYWYRQILGQKVEFLVSFYNNEISEKSEIFDDQFSVERPDGSNFTLKIRSTKLEDSAMYFCASQERTGGTGELFFGEGSRLTVL.

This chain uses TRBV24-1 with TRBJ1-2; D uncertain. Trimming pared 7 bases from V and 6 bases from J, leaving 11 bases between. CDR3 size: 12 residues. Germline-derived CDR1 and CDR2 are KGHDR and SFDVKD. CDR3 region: CATSPTGDGYTF. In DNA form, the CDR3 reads TGTGCCACCAGCCCGACCGGGGATGGCTACACCTTC.

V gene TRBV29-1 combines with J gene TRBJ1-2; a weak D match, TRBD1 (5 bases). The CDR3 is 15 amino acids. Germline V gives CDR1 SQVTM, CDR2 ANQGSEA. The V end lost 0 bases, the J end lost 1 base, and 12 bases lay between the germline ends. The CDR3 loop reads CSVEDLPGINYGYTF. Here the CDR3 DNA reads TGCAGCGTTGAAGATCTTCCAGGGATTAACTATGGCTACACCTTC.

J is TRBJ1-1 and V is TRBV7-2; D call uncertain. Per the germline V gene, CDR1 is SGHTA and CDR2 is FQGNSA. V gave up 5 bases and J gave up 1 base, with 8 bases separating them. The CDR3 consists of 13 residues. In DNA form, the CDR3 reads TGTGCCAGCAGCCGTACACGGAACACTGAAGCTTTCTTT. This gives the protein CASSRTRNTEAFF.

Written as DNA, the CDR3 is TGTGCCAGCAGCCTAAAAGGGGGCCCCGGGGCAGATACGCAGTATTTT. Protein product: CASSLKGGPGADTQYF. The rearrangement uses TRBV14 and TRBJ2-3, with TRBD1 matching 7 bases. Per germline, CDR1 SGHDN and CDR2 FVKESK. The trim removed 4 bases at V and 4 bases at J, leaving 11 bases unmatched. The CDR3 has 16 amino acids.

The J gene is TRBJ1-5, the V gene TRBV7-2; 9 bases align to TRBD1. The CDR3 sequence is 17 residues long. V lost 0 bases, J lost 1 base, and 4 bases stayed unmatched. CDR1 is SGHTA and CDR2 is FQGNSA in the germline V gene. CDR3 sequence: CASSLAGQGQSNQPQHF. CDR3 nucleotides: TGTGCCAGCAGCTTAGCGGGACAGGGCCAAAGCAATCAGCCCCAGCATTTT.

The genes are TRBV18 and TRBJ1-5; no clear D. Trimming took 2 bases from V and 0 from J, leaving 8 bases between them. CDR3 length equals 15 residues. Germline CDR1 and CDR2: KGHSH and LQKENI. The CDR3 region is CASSPIPGSNQPQHF. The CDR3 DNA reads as TGTGCCAGCTCACCAATCCCCGGTAGCAATCAGCCCCAGCATTTT.

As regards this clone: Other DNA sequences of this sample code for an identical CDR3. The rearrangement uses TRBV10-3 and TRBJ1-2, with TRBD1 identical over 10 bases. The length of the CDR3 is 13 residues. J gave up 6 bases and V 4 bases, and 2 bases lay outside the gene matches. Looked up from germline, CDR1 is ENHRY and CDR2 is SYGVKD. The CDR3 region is CAISGTGGNGYTF. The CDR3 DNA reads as TGTGCCATCAGTGGGACAGGGGGTAATGGCTACACCTTC.

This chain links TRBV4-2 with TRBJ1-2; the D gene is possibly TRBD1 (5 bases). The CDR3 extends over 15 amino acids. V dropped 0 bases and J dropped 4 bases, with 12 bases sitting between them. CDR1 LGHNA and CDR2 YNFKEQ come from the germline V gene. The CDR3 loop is CASSQEVRGGYGYTF. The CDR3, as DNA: TGTGCCAGCAGCCAAGAGGTACGGGGGGGCTATGGCTACACCTTC.